This T cell receptor beta chain was captured by sequencing in a study of a mutant IDH1 vaccine in newly diagnosed glioma. Study context: Vaccine dosing followed radiotherapy by 4-6 weeks, or accompanied temozolomide cycles.

Here immunoSEQ multiplex PCR was the method, and the copy in TCRdb shows in-frame clones only, minus some. The profile shows about 51,000 clones, over 75% of them singletons. General observations from the study: Seemingly, top peripheral T cell clonotype changes bore no relation to pseudoprogression.

V gave up 0 bases and J gave up 8 bases, with 7 bases separating them. Germline V gene data show CDR1 as MNHEY and CDR2 as SVGAGI. The CDR3 spans 13 residues. Turning to this clone: Its specificity is unknown.

As for time point: week 5, during vaccination. With topical imiquimod, each dose of the vaccine consisted of 300 ug of mutant IDH1 20-mer peptide. This chain joins TRBV6-5 and TRBJ2-2, with D tentatively TRBD2 (6 bases). This material consisted of PBMCs, taken from a glioma patient whose treatment included an IDH1 peptide vaccine. The receptor was derived from a man aged 45 to 65 with glioma. CDR3 coding DNA: TGTGCCAGCAGTTACTCGAGCGGGGGGGAGCTGTTTTTT. This codes for CASSYSSGGELFF.